The rows below give T cell receptor beta chains drawn from one sample of a study of vaccination effects on CD4 cells after COVID-19. These TCRs are of unknown antigen specificity. Some clones are missing from TCRdb's copy, which holds only in-frame ones; the method was immunoSEQ multiplex PCR. The repertoire holds tens of thousands of clones, with around 80% as singletons. Sequences were derived from CD4+ T cells from PBMCs cultured with a peptide pool, sampled before COVID-19 vaccination. These receptors all stem from a human donor who had a prior SARS-CoV-2 infection. CDR3s include the opening cysteine and the closing phenylalanine or tryptophan. A D gene is named only where the DNA matches it firmly. Expanded clones get a size class; other rows say once, few or many, or leave the size out.

v_call,clone_size,d_call,j_call,cdr3_nt,cdr3_aa
TRBV9,NA,TRBD2,TRBJ2-5,TGTGCCAGCAGCCCCATTTCGGCGGGGGGGGAGACCCAGTACTTC,CASSPISAGGETQYF
TRBV11-1,few,NA,TRBJ2-1,TGTGCCAGCAGCTTAGTACCGGGGTACAATGAGCAGTTCTTC,CASSLVPGYNEQFF
TRBV7-2,NA,NA,TRBJ1-1,TGTGCCAGCAGCTTAGGTAGGGGAGGGGGCACTGAAGCTTTCTTT,CASSLGRGGGTEAFF
TRBV7-2,NA,TRBD2,TRBJ2-5,TGTGCCAGCAGCTCTGACGGGGGGGCAATACGAGAGACCCAGTACTTC,CASSSDGGAIRETQYF
TRBV7-9,NA,TRBD2,TRBJ2-1,TGTGCCAGCAGCTTACCGGGGGGGACAGAGCAGTTCTTC,CASSLPGGTEQFF
TRBV30,NA,TRBD1,TRBJ1-2,TGTGCCTGGAGTGTACTGGCAGGGGGCTATGGCTACACCTTC,CAWSVLAGGYGYTF
TRBV24-1,NA,TRBD1,TRBJ2-1,TGTGCCACCGCCGCCGGGACAGCGGCCTTGAATGAGCAGTTCTTC,CATAAGTAALNEQFF
TRBV7-2,NA,NA,TRBJ1-6,TGTGCCAGCAGCTTAGGATGGGGAAGGGATTCACCCCTCCACTTT,CASSLGWGRDSPLHF
TRBV25-1,NA,NA,TRBJ1-2,TGTGCCAGCAGTGAGGCAGGGTTATATGGCTACACCTTC,CASSEAGLYGYTF
TRBV9,NA,TRBD1,TRBJ1-3,TGTGCCAGCAGCCCGGGACAGGGAATGGCTGCTGGAAACACCATATATTTT,CASSPGQGMAAGNTIYF
TRBV3-1/TRBV3-2,few,NA,TRBJ2-7,TGTGCCAGCAGCCGACGCGTCGACAGGCCCGGCTACGAGCAGTACTTC,CASSRRVDRPGYEQYF
TRBV18,NA,TRBD1,TRBJ1-1,TGTGCCAGCTCACCCTATTTCTCCGGGACAGCCACTGAAGCTTTCTTT,CASSPYFSGTATEAFF
TRBV5-1,NA,TRBD1,TRBJ2-7,TGCGCCAGCAGCGCGCGACAGGGCTATGCTCCTTACGAGCAGTACTTC,CASSARQGYAPYEQYF
TRBV7-8,NA,NA,TRBJ1-4,TGTGCCAGCAGCTTAGTTGGGGGGGCAGGGGAAAAACTGTTTTTT,CASSLVGGAGEKLFF
TRBV5-4,NA,TRBD1,TRBJ2-5,TGTGCCAGCAGCCAAAAACAGGGGGGAGAGACCCAGTACTTC,CASSQKQGGETQYF
TRBV27,NA,NA,TRBJ1-6,TGTGCCAGCAGTTTTCGGCAGGGACAAGGTTATAATTCACCCCTCCACTTT,CASSFRQGQGYNSPLHF
TRBV21-1,few,NA,TRBJ1-4,TGTGCCAGCAGCAAAGATAAGGTCTTGAATGAAAAACTGTTTTTT,CASSKDKVLNEKLFF
TRBV5-1,once,NA,TRBJ1-1,TGCGCCAGCAGCTTGGGGGACACTACAAACACTGAAGCTTTCTTT,CASSLGDTTNTEAFF
TRBV4-1,NA,NA,TRBJ2-5,TGCGCCAGCAGCCGGCAGGTTCGGGAGACCCAGTACTTC,CASSRQVRETQYF
TRBV3-1/TRBV3-2,few,NA,TRBJ1-1,TGTGCCAGCAGCCAAGTCCACAGGAACACTGAAGCTTTCTTT,CASSQVHRNTEAFF
TRBV3-1/TRBV3-2,few,NA,TRBJ1-2,TGTGCCAGCAGCCAAGTAGGGTGGTGGGGAATTGGCTACACCTTC,CASSQVGWWGIGYTF
TRBV7-6,NA,NA,TRBJ2-7,TGTGCCAGCAGCCGGGGAGGTTTGAATGAATACGAGCAGTACTTC,CASSRGGLNEYEQYF
TRBV7-3,NA,TRBD2,TRBJ2-1,TGTGCCAGCAGCTTAGGGGGACTAGCGATTCCCAATGAGCAGTTCTTC,CASSLGGLAIPNEQFF
TRBV27,NA,TRBD2,TRBJ2-7,TGTGCCAGCAGTCCCCCCCTACTAGCGGGGGCCTACGAGCAGTACTTC,CASSPPLLAGAYEQYF
TRBV6-5,NA,NA,TRBJ2-1,TGTGCCAGCAGTTACCGAGGTTCCTACAATGAGCAGTTCTTC,CASSYRGSYNEQFF
TRBV18,few,TRBD2,TRBJ2-3,TGTGCCAGCTCACCAAGAATCTCGGGGGGTACAGATACGCAGTATTTT,CASSPRISGGTDTQYF
TRBV10-3,NA,TRBD1,TRBJ1-2,TGTGCCATCAGGAAAACAGGGGAAAAAAACTATGGCTACACCTTC,CAIRKTGEKNYGYTF
TRBV4-3,NA,NA,TRBJ2-3,TGCGCCAGCAGCCAAGGTTCTAGCCTGAGCGCAGATACGCAGTATTTT,CASSQGSSLSADTQYF
TRBV5-1,few,NA,TRBJ1-3,TGCGCCAGCAGCTTGGGGTTCGGAAACACCATATATTTT,CASSLGFGNTIYF
TRBV5-1,NA,NA,TRBJ2-3,TGCGCCAGCACTTTGGGGGCGGGGGATACGCAGTATTTT,CASTLGAGDTQYF
TRBV24-1,NA,NA,TRBJ1-2,TGTGCCACCAGTGATTTGTCTAACTATGGCTACACCTTC,CATSDLSNYGYTF
TRBV5-4,NA,TRBD1,TRBJ1-2,TGTGCCAGCAGGTACTCAGGGGGCCATGGCTACACCTTC,CASRYSGGHGYTF
TRBV12-3/TRBV12-4,NA,NA,TRBJ1-2,TGTGCCAGCAGTTCCCTGGGCTATGGCTACACCTTC,CASSSLGYGYTF
TRBV27,NA,NA,TRBJ2-5,TGTGCCAGCAGTGAAAGGATCCAAGAGACCCAGTACTTC,CASSERIQETQYF
TRBV19,NA,NA,TRBJ2-3,TGTGCCAGTAGTAACCGCCTGGTGGGGGGGCCGGATACGCAGTATTTT,CASSNRLVGGPDTQYF
TRBV9,NA,TRBD1,TRBJ1-3,TGTGCCAGCAGCGTAGTGGCGGGGACAGCGCCAGAAGTGGGAAACACCATATATTTT,CASSVVAGTAPEVGNTIYF
TRBV20-1,NA,TRBD2,TRBJ2-7,TGCAGTGCTAGTCCTAGCGGCTACGAGCAGTACTTC,CSASPSGYEQYF
TRBV11-1,few,NA,TRBJ1-1,TGTGCCAGCAGCAAAATTACGGACACTGAAGCTTTCTTT,CASSKITDTEAFF
TRBV5-1,NA,NA,TRBJ1-2,TGCGCCAGCAGCTTGATAAAGCAGCTCTGGGCCCTTAACTATGGCTACACCTTC,CASSLIKQLWALNYGYTF
TRBV18,NA,NA,TRBJ1-1,TGTGCCAGCTCACCACCGAGTCGAAAGAACACTGAAGCTTTCTTT,CASSPPSRKNTEAFF
TRBV5-1,NA,NA,TRBJ2-1,TGCGCCAGCATGTACGGCCTCAGTTTTTCCCATGAGCAGTTCTTC,CASMYGLSFSHEQFF
TRBV10-3,NA,TRBD2,TRBJ2-3,TGTGCCATCAGTGATCAAACCGGGACTAGCGGGGGGGCAGCAGATACGCAGTATTTT,CAISDQTGTSGGAADTQYF
TRBV19,NA,NA,TRBJ1-2,TGTGCCAGTAGTATGATCGGGGGCCCGACCTATGGCTACACCTTC,CASSMIGGPTYGYTF
TRBV15,NA,NA,TRBJ2-2,TGTGCCACCAGCAGGGGGGCTTACACCGGGGAGCTGTTTTTT,CATSRGAYTGELFF
TRBV7-9,NA,NA,TRBJ1-1,TGTGCCAGCGGGGCGATCGGACGTCAAGCTTTCTTT,CASGAIGRQAFF
TRBV24-1,NA,TRBD1,TRBJ2-5,TGTGCCACCAGTGATTTTCGACAGGGTCAAGAGACCCAGTACTTC,CATSDFRQGQETQYF
TRBV11-2,few,NA,TRBJ1-5,TGTGCCAGCAGTGGGAGTGCTGGCAATCAGCCCCAGCATTTT,CASSGSAGNQPQHF
TRBV7-2,NA,TRBD2,TRBJ2-3,TGTGCCAGCAGCTACCTGACTAGCGGGACGGCTCGCACAGATACGCAGTATTTT,CASSYLTSGTARTDTQYF
TRBV11-3,NA,NA,TRBJ2-4,TGTGCCAGCAGCCCCTTCCAAGCCAAAAACATTCAGTACTTC,CASSPFQAKNIQYF
TRBV6-2/TRBV6-3,NA,NA,TRBJ1-2,TGTGCCAGCAGTTACTCAAGGGAATCGGAAGGCTACACCTTC,CASSYSRESEGYTF
TRBV7-8,few,NA,TRBJ2-1,TGTGCCAGCAGCCGAACAGCGGGCGTGGGCTACAATGAGCAGTTCTTC,CASSRTAGVGYNEQFF
TRBV11-2,NA,TRBD2,TRBJ2-3,TGTGCCAGCAGCTTGCTAGCGGGCACAGATACGCAGTATTTT,CASSLLAGTDTQYF
TRBV5-8,NA,TRBD1,TRBJ1-2,TGTGCCAGCAGCTTGGCGTTCAGGACAGGGGGGATCAAGGGCTACACCTTC,CASSLAFRTGGIKGYTF
TRBV5-4,NA,NA,TRBJ2-1,TGTGCCAGCAGCACTAGGACAGCGCGGGGGAGGGCCGATGGCTACAATGAGCAGTTCTTC,CASSTRTARGRADGYNEQFF